The next 8 T cell receptor beta chains were all read from a single sample in a study of identical twins. TCRdb ran MiXCR on the 5' RACE reads and lists one entry per CDR3 protein. The sample has about 1.7 million distinct CDR3 sequences, about 30% seen once. The sample taken for sequencing was cord blood. Every receptor here comes from a newborn girl in good health.

This clonotype appeared a few times. V and J are TRBV20-1 and TRBJ2-7, with D possibly TRBD2 on 6 matching bases. The CDR3 is 14 amino acids. The germline V and J ends were trimmed by 5 bases and 2 bases, with 16 bases remaining between them. Germline CDR1 DFQATT, CDR2 SNEGSKA (reference sequence). The CDR3 DNA reads as TGCAGTGCTCGCGACAAGCGGGCCGCCTACGAGCAGTACTTC. Its translation is CSARDKRAAYEQYF.

The chain couples TRBV9 to TRBJ2-3; D is unclear. Trimming removed 3 bases at V and 2 bases at J, with 19 bases between. The germline CDR1 and CDR2 sequences are SGDLS and YYNGEE. This CDR3 spans 17 amino acids. The CDR3 bases are TGTGCCAGCAGCGCCCAGGTGATTACTCCCCTCACAGATACGCAGTATTTT. The encoded protein is CASSAQVITPLTDTQYF.

The CDR3 nucleotides are TGTGCCAGCAGCGTGCCTCCGGGTACGCAGTATTTT. Its protein product is CASSVPPGTQYF. V and J are TRBV9 and TRBJ2-3; D remains ambiguous. Trimming took 2 bases from V and 8 from J, leaving 9 bases between them. The V gene's germline CDR1 is SGDLS and CDR2 YYNGEE. The CDR3 has 12 residues.

This clonotype was seen once. The chain uses TRBV12-3 or TRBV12-4 and TRBJ2-7, with TRBD2 identical over 12 bases. Unmatched junction bases numbered 9, after V lost 5 bases and J lost 7 bases. This CDR3 has 15 amino acids. The CDR3 DNA follows: TGTGCCAGCAGTGTCACTAGCGGGAGGACGAATGAGCAGTACTTC. Translation: CASSVTSGRTNEQYF.

The V call is TRBV4-1, the J call TRBJ2-3; 7 bases match TRBD2. Germline CDR1 is MGHRA and CDR2 is YSYEKL. J gave up 4 bases and V 1 base, and 5 bases lay outside the gene matches. The CDR3 runs to 15 residues. CDR3 residues: CASSQVPAGSDTQYF. The CDR3 DNA reads as TGCGCCAGCAGCCAAGTCCCAGCGGGGTCAGATACGCAGTATTTT.

The count of this clonotype is one. The chain uses TRBV6-1 and TRBJ1-4, with D possibly TRBD1 on 5 matching bases. CDR3 length equals 14 residues. CDR1 is MNHNS, CDR2 SASEGT, per germline. CDR3 residues: CAGGGIGPNEKLFF. CDR3 bases: TGTGCGGGCGGGGGAATCGGGCCTAATGAAAAACTGTTTTTT.

The rearrangement joins TRBV5-1 to TRBJ2-1, with TRBD2 matching 14 bases. The better agreement between TRBJ2-7 and the DNA end casts doubt on the J call. The CDR3 extends over 19 amino acids. CDR1 and CDR2 from the germline V gene are SGHRS and YFSETQ. CDR3 protein: CASSSGLAGVPQGPNEQYF. The DNA of the CDR3 is TGCGCCAGCAGCTCGGGACTAGCGGGGGTCCCTCAGGGCCCCAATGAGCAGTACTTC.

The chain uses TRBV21-1 and TRBJ2-4; the tabulated D call, TRBD1, remains unverified against the DNA. TRBV21-1 is reported as a pseudogene. CDR3 length equals 11 residues. Here the CDR3 DNA reads TGTGCCACCTTTCCACAGGGCGTGCAGTACTTC. Translating gives CATFPQGVQYF.